A selection of T cell receptor beta chains follows, all from one sample in a study of regulatory T cells in long-lasting Graves disease. Each CDR3 protein gets one entry after TCRdb re-called the multiplex PCR reads with MiXCR. Among some 370,000 distinct CDR3 sequences, roughly 20% were seen once, and the ten largest hold less than 25%. Sequencing was performed on peripheral blood mononuclear cells (PBMCs), taken when the disease was refractory, from a patient treated with antithyroid drugs. The receptor set was obtained from a female donor with Graves disease. Each CDR3 is given with its conserved first and last residue. The order of the fields is J gene, V gene, clone size, D gene, CDR3 DNA, CDR3 protein. The D gene is left open where the match is weak. A row's size may be missing; if present it is once, few, many or a size class.

>TRBJ1-2|TRBV7-2|few|-
TGTGCCAGCACCCTAGGAAGAGGTTATGGCTACACCTTC
CASTLGRGYGYTF
>TRBJ1-5|TRBV27|few|-
TGTGCCAGCAGTTTATCGAGTACAGTAGTAAAGCCCCAGCATTTT
CASSLSSTVVKPQHF
>TRBJ1-4|TRBV12-3/TRBV12-4|once|-
TGTGCCAGCAGTTTAGGAGCGGAACTGTTTTTT
CASSLGAELFF
>TRBJ1-1|TRBV11-2|few|TRBD1
TGTGCCAGCAGCTCCGAGGACAGGGGGGATGAAGCTTTCTTT
CASSSEDRGDEAFF
>TRBJ2-5|TRBV6-5|many|-
TGTGCCAGCAGTTACCTCGTAGAGGGGGAGACCCAGTACTTC
CASSYLVEGETQYF
>TRBJ1-3|TRBV29-1|-|-
TGCAGCGTTGCGGTGGGGGGTGGGTCTGGAAACACCATATATTTT
CSVAVGGGSGNTIYF
>TRBJ1-2|TRBV28|-|-
TGTGCCAGCAGTGACTGGCAGGAGGGCTATGGCTACACCTTC
CASSDWQEGYGYTF
>TRBJ1-1|TRBV7-2|-|-
TGTGCCAGCAGCTTCAGAGCCCCGAACACTGAAGCTTTCTTT
CASSFRAPNTEAFF
>TRBJ2-7|TRBV28|many|-
TGTGCCAGCTGGGGCGGCTCCTTCTCCTACGAGCAGTACTTC
CASWGGSFSYEQYF
>TRBJ1-2|TRBV10-3|few|TRBD1
TGTGCCATCAGTGGGACAGGCCCCTATGGCTACACCTTC
CAISGTGPYGYTF
>TRBJ2-5|TRBV6-5|many|TRBD1
TGTGCCAGCAGTTTGGGACAGGGGCTGGTGGAGACCCAGTACTTC
CASSLGQGLVETQYF
>TRBJ1-1|TRBV7-9|-|TRBD1
TGTGCCAGCAGAGCACAGGGGGGCAACTCTGAAGCTTTCTTT
CASRAQGGNSEAFF
>TRBJ2-3|TRBV2|many|TRBD2
TGTGCCAGCAGTTCGGGACTAGCGGGAGGTACAGATACGCAGTATTTT
CASSSGLAGGTDTQYF
>TRBJ2-1|TRBV28|-|-
TGTGCCAGCAGCGTCTCAACCTGGTCGGGTGAGCAGTTCTTC
CASSVSTWSGEQFF
>TRBJ2-7|TRBV7-2|many|-
TGTGCCAGCAGCTTATCGCAAACCTACGAGCAGTACTTC
CASSLSQTYEQYF
>TRBJ2-7|TRBV11-2|-|TRBD1
TGTGCCAGCAGCGCTCCTGGCGGGGGACAGGGGGCTTTCTACGAGCAGTACTTC
CASSAPGGGQGAFYEQYF
>TRBJ1-3|TRBV7-2|few|-
TGTGCCAGCAGCTTTGTGACAGTCGCTTCTGGAAACACCATATATTTT
CASSFVTVASGNTIYF
>TRBJ1-6|TRBV27|-|-
TGTGCCAGCAGGGGGGACCATAATTCACCCCTCCACTTT
CASRGDHNSPLHF
>TRBJ2-2|TRBV6-1|many|TRBD2
TGTGCCAGCAAGGACGGGACTAGCGCCTCCGGGGAGCTGTTTTTT
CASKDGTSASGELFF
>TRBJ2-1|TRBV27|-|-
TGTGCCAGCAGCCTGTGGAATGAGCAGTTCTTC
CASSLWNEQFF
>TRBJ1-2|TRBV10-2|once|-
TGCGCCAGCGCGCAAGAATTTAACTATGGCTACACCTTC
CASAQEFNYGYTF
>TRBJ2-7|TRBV7-6|few|-
TGTGCCAGCAGCGCGACTAGTATCAGTTACGAGCAGTACTTC
CASSATSISYEQYF
>TRBJ2-2|TRBV11-2|-|TRBD2
TGTGCCAGCAGCTTAGGAGTCGGGGGGGGAACCGGGGAGCTGTTTTTT
CASSLGVGGGTGELFF
>TRBJ2-2|TRBV7-8|-|-
TGTGCCAGCACCCTAGGGTTTAACACCGGGGAGCTGTTTTTT
CASTLGFNTGELFF
>TRBJ1-5|TRBV19|-|-
TGTGCCAGTAGTACCTTGTATCAGCCCCAGCATTTT
CASSTLYQPQHF
>TRBJ2-5|TRBV7-2|-|TRBD2
TGTGCCAGCAGCCCGGGGGGGCTCCAAGAGACCCAGTACTTC
CASSPGGLQETQYF
>TRBJ1-2|TRBV2|many|-
TGTGCCAGCAGTGAGCAGGGGATGGGCGGCTACACCTTC
CASSEQGMGGYTF
>TRBJ2-5|TRBV6-1|many|-
TGTGCCAGCAGGCAGTCACAAGAGACCCAGTACTTC
CASRQSQETQYF